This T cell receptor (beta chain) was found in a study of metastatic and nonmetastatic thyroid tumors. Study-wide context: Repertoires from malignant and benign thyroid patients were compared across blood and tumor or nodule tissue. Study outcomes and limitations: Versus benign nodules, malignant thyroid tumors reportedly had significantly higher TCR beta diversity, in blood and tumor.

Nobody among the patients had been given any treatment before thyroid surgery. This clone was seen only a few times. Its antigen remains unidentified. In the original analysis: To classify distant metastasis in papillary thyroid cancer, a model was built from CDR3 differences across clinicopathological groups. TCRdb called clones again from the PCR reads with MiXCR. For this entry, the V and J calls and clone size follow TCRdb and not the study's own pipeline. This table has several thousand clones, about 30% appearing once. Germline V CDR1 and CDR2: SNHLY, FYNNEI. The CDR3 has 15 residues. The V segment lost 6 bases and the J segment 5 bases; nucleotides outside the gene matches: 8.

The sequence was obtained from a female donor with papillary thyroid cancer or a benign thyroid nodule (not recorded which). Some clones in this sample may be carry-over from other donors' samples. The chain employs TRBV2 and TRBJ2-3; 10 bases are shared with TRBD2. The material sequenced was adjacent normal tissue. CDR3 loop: CASSGRTSGKDTQYF. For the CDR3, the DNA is TGTGCCAGCAGCGGAAGGACTAGCGGCAAAGATACGCAGTATTTT.